This is a list of T cell receptor beta chains from one sample in a study of blood T cell repertoires in COVID-19. This table comes from immunoSEQ multiplex PCR, and its TCRdb copy is limited to in-frame clones, with some not included. The table lists 400,000 to 500,000 clones, approximately 90% of them singletons, with approximately 1.4% in the top ten. Sequencing was done on a sample of peripheral blood. The receptors shown here come from a woman aged 25 to 45 with active or convalescent COVID-19. CDR3s include the opening cysteine and the closing phenylalanine or tryptophan. Each record gives: CDR3 DNA, CDR3 protein, V gene, D gene, J gene, clone size. A D gene is named only where the DNA matches it firmly. Clone size is not always given. Where it is, it says once, few, many or a class for expanded clones.

TGTGCCAGCTCGCAGACTAGCGAAGATACGCAGTATTTT | CASSQTSEDTQYF | TRBV18 | TRBD2 | TRBJ2-3 | .
TGTGCCAGCATAAAAAGGAGGGCTAATGAAAAACTGTTTTTT | CASIKRRANEKLFF | TRBV27 | . | TRBJ1-4 | .
TGTGCCAGCAGCCCACGGGTGGGAACTAATGAAAAACTGTTTTTT | CASSPRVGTNEKLFF | TRBV7-7 | . | TRBJ1-4 | .
TGTGCCAGCATACGGGGGAACACTGAAGCTTTCTTT | CASIRGNTEAFF | TRBV27 | . | TRBJ1-1 | once
TGTGCCAGCAGCCAACGGTTGTTTCAGGGTCCCAAGGCCAAAAACATTCAGTACTTC | CASSQRLFQGPKAKNIQYF | TRBV3-1/TRBV3-2 | . | TRBJ2-4 | .
TGTGCCAGCAGTTACCCGGGGAGCACAGATACGCAGTATTTT | CASSYPGSTDTQYF | TRBV6-5 | . | TRBJ2-3 | .
TGTGCCAGCAGCGCTGGACAGGGCTACAATGAGCAGTTCTTC | CASSAGQGYNEQFF | TRBV7-7 | TRBD1 | TRBJ2-1 | .
TGTGCCCTGTTTCGGGTGAACACTGAAGCTTTCTTT | CALFRVNTEAFF | TRBV21-1 | . | TRBJ1-1 | .
TGCGCCAGCAGCGCCACAGGCGTACAGAACACCGGGGAGCTGTTTTTT | CASSATGVQNTGELFF | TRBV10-1 | . | TRBJ2-2 | once
TGTGCCAGCAGCTACCCCGAAGGGAGGGCCATCTACGAGCAGTACTTC | CASSYPEGRAIYEQYF | TRBV28 | TRBD2 | TRBJ2-7 | .
TGTGCCAGCCAAAGACAGGGTGATAGGTCACCCCTCCACTTT | CASQRQGDRSPLHF | TRBV10-3 | TRBD1 | TRBJ1-6 | .
TGTGCCAGTAGTATAATTAATGAAGCTTTCTTT | CASSIINEAFF | TRBV19 | . | TRBJ1-1 | .
TGTGCCAGCAGTGAATCCAGTCCAGTGAACACTGAAGCTTTCTTT | CASSESSPVNTEAFF | TRBV2 | . | TRBJ1-1 | .
TGTGCCAGCTCACTCGGACAGGGGGCCGGCACCGGGGAGCTGTTTTTT | CASSLGQGAGTGELFF | TRBV18 | TRBD1 | TRBJ2-2 | few
TGTGCCAGCAGGAAGACAAGGAACACTGAAGCTTTCTTT | CASRKTRNTEAFF | TRBV11-2 | . | TRBJ1-1 | .
TGTGCCAGCACGATCGACTGGGGGGACGAGCAGTACTTC | CASTIDWGDEQYF | TRBV2 | . | TRBJ2-7 | .
TGTGCCAGCAGTCAGGACAACGTCGTGTATTCACCCCTCCACTTT | CASSQDNVVYSPLHF | TRBV6-5 | . | TRBJ1-6 | .
TGTGCCAGTACCCCAGGGGGATACTACGAGCAGTACTTC | CASTPGGYYEQYF | TRBV19 | TRBD1 | TRBJ2-7 | .
TGTGCCAGCAGTTACTCGAGGGAAAGCTGTGAAGCTTTCTTT | CASSYSRESCEAFF | TRBV6-5 | . | TRBJ1-1 | few
TGCGCCAGCAGCTTGCGCGGGAGGGAGGATGAGCAGTTCTTC | CASSLRGREDEQFF | TRBV5-1 | TRBD2 | TRBJ2-1 | .
TGTGCCAGCAGCTTAGGTAGCGGGGGGATGGAGGATACGCAGTATTTT | CASSLGSGGMEDTQYF | TRBV7-8 | TRBD2 | TRBJ2-3 | .
TGTGCCAGCAGTTACGTAACTCCAGCAGGGTATTATGGCTACACCTTC | CASSYVTPAGYYGYTF | TRBV6-5 | . | TRBJ1-2 | once
TGTGCCAGTAGTTCGATATACGCGGGGGAGGATGAAGCTTTCTTT | CASSSIYAGEDEAFF | TRBV19 | . | TRBJ1-1 | .
TGTGCCAGCAGCCAAGGGGACAGCTATAGCAATCAGCCCCAGCATTTT | CASSQGDSYSNQPQHF | TRBV3-1/TRBV3-2 | TRBD1 | TRBJ1-5 | .
TGTGCCAGCAGCCTTACGACAGTTTATGGGTATGAGCAGTACTTC | CASSLTTVYGYEQYF | TRBV7-2 | . | TRBJ2-7 | .
TGTGCCAGCGATGATCTGAAGCGGTCGAGCTCCTACGAGCAGTACTTC | CASDDLKRSSSYEQYF | TRBV2 | . | TRBJ2-7 | .
TGTGCCAGCAGCCCTGGGACAGGCTACGAGCAGTACTTC | CASSPGTGYEQYF | TRBV7-7 | TRBD1 | TRBJ2-7 | .
TGCGCCAGCAGCTCCCAACAGGGATACGAGCAGTACTTC | CASSSQQGYEQYF | TRBV5-1 | . | TRBJ2-7 | .
TGTGCCAGCAACTCCGGGACAGGGGGCTACGTCCTGACTTTC | CASNSGTGGYVLTF | TRBV21-1 | . | TRBJ2-6 | .
TGCGCCAGCAGCCAAACCGGGAGGGCCGTATCAGATACGCAGTATTTT | CASSQTGRAVSDTQYF | TRBV4-1 | TRBD2 | TRBJ2-3 | .
TGTGCCAGCAGCCGCCCGGGTAAAAACATTCAGTACTTC | CASSRPGKNIQYF | TRBV3-1/TRBV3-2 | . | TRBJ2-4 | few
TGTGCCAGCAGCTCCTGCGATGCGTATGAGGAGACCCAGTACTTC | CASSSCDAYEETQYF | TRBV7-9 | . | TRBJ2-5 | .
TGCGCCAGCAGTACGGGGTCTGGCGAGACCCAGTACTTC | CASSTGSGETQYF | TRBV10-1 | . | TRBJ2-5 | .
TGTGCCTGGAGTGTAGGGCTAGCGGGACCCGGGGAGCTGTTTTTT | CAWSVGLAGPGELFF | TRBV30 | TRBD2 | TRBJ2-2 | .
TGCGCCAGCAGCCAAACGGGCTATGGCTACACCTTC | CASSQTGYGYTF | TRBV4-1 | . | TRBJ1-2 | .
TGTGCCAGCAGTTCGGCGGGAAGGGAGCTGTGGCAGCCCCAGCATTTT | CASSSAGRELWQPQHF | TRBV28 | . | TRBJ1-5 | once
TGTGCCAGTTCCGGACAGACCAATCAGCCCCAGCATTTT | CASSGQTNQPQHF | TRBV19 | . | TRBJ1-5 | .
TGTGCCACCAGTGAGACCAGCGGGGGGAGCTCCTACAATGAGCAGTTCTTC | CATSETSGGSSYNEQFF | TRBV24-1 | TRBD2 | TRBJ2-1 | .
TGCGCCAGCAGCCAAGATTTATCAGGGCCTGCGGCAGGGGAGCAGTACTTC | CASSQDLSGPAAGEQYF | TRBV4-1 | . | TRBJ2-7 | .
TGTGCCAGCAGCTTAGGAGAAAACTATGGCTACACCTTC | CASSLGENYGYTF | TRBV7-9 | . | TRBJ1-2 | .
TGTGCCAGCAGCCAATCGGACAGGGGGTCCTACAATGAGCAGTTCTTC | CASSQSDRGSYNEQFF | TRBV4-2 | TRBD1 | TRBJ2-1 | once
TGTGCCAGCAGCCCCGGGACAGGGAACTATGGCTACACCTTC | CASSPGTGNYGYTF | TRBV3-1/TRBV3-2 | TRBD1 | TRBJ1-2 | .
TGTGCCAGCAGCAAAGGCGGACAGGCCTACTATGGCTACACCTTC | CASSKGGQAYYGYTF | TRBV13 | TRBD1 | TRBJ1-2 | .
TGTGCCAGCTCACGTCAAGAGGTGAGAACCTACAATGAGCAGTTCTTC | CASSRQEVRTYNEQFF | TRBV18 | . | TRBJ2-1 | .
TGTGCCAGCAGTAGACAGGGCGACTATGGCTACACCTTC | CASSRQGDYGYTF | TRBV2 | TRBD1 | TRBJ1-2 | .
TGCAGCGCCGGACAGGGTTCCTACGAGCAGTACTTC | CSAGQGSYEQYF | TRBV29-1 | TRBD1 | TRBJ2-7 | .
TGTGCCAGCAGCCAAGTAACTAGCGGGGGGGGATTTCAAGAGACCCAGTACTTC | CASSQVTSGGGFQETQYF | TRBV3-1/TRBV3-2 | TRBD2 | TRBJ2-5 | .
TGTGCCAGCAGTGAACCGGCCGAGGTGGTCACTGAAGCTTTCTTT | CASSEPAEVVTEAFF | TRBV2 | . | TRBJ1-1 | .
TGCGCCAGCAGCTTTCCGAGACAGGGTAGTAAGCGGGAGAGAACAGATACGCAGTATTTT | CASSFPRQGSKRERTDTQYF | TRBV5-1 | . | TRBJ2-3 | .